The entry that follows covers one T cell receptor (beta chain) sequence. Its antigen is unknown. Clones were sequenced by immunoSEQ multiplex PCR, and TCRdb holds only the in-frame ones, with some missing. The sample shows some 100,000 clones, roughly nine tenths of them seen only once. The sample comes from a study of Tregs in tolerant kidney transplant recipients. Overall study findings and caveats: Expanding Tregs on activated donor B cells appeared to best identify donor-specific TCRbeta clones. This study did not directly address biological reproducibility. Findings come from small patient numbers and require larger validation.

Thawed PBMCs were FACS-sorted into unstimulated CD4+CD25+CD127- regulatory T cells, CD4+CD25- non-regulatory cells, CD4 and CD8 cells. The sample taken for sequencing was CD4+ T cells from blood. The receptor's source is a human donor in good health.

In nucleotides, the CDR3 is TGCGCCAGCAGCGGTAGCGGGAGCAGGTTTACAGATACGCAGTATTTT. Protein product: CASSGSGSRFTDTQYF. This chain uses TRBV5-1 with TRBJ2-3; 9 positions match TRBD2. CDR1 is SGHRS, CDR2 YFSETQ, per germline. The CDR3 consists of 16 residues. The V segment lost 4 bases and the J segment 3 bases; nucleotides outside the gene matches: 9.